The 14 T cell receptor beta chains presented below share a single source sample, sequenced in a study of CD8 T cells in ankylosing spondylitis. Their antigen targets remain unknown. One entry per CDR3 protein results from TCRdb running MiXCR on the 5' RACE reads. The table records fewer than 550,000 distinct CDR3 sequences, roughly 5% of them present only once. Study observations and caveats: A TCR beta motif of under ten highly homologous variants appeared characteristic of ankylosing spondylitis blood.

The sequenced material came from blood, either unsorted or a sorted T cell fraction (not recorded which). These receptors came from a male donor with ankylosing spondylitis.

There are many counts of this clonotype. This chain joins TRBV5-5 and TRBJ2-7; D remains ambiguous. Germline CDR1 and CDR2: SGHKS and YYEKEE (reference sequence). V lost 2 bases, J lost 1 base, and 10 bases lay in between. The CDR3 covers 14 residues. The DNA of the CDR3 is TGTGCCAGCAGCTTCCTTCGATCTTCCTACGAGCAGTACTTC. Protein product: CASSFLRSSYEQYF.

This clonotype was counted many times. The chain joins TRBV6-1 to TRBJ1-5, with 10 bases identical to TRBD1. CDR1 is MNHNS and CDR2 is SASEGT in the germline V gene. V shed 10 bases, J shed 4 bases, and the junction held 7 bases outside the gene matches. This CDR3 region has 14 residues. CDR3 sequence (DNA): TGTGCCACTCGACAGGGGGCATCAAATCAGCCCCAGCATTTT. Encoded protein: CATRQGASNQPQHF.

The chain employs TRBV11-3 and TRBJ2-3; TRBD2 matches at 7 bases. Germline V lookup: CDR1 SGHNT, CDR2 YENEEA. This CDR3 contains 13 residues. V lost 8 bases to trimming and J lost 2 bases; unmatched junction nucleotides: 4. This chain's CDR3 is CASGEGLTDTQYF. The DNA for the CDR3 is TGTGCCAGCGGGGAGGGCCTCACAGATACGCAGTATTTT.

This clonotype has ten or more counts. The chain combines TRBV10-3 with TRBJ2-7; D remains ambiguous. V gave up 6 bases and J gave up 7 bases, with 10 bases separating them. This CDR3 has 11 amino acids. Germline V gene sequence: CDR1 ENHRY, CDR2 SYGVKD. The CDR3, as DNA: TGTGCCATCAGAATGACGCGGGAGCAGTACTTC. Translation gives CAIRMTREQYF.

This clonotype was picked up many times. In DNA form, the CDR3 reads TGTGCCAGCAGCCAATCCTTAAAGGGCTATGACAAAAACATTCAGTACTTC. Translated: CASSQSLKGYDKNIQYF. The chain joins TRBV5-6 to TRBJ2-4; D remains ambiguous. The CDR3 has 17 amino acids. The germline V gene encodes CDR1 SGHDT and CDR2 YYEEEE. The V and J ends lost 4 bases and 3 bases respectively, with 20 bases between them.

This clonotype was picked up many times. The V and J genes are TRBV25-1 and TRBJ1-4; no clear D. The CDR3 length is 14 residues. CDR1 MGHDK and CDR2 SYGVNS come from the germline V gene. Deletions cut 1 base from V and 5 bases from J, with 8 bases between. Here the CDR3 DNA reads TGTGCCAGCAGTGAATTCACCGAGAATGAAAAACTGTTTTTT. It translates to CASSEFTENEKLFF.

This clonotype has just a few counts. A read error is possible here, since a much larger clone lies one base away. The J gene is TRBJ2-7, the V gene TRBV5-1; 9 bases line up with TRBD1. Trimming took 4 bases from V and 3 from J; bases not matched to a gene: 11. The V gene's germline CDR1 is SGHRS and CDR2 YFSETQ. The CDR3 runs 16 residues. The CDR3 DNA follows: TGCGCCAGCAGCGACGGGACAGGGATTCTAAGCTACGAGCAGTACTTC. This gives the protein CASSDGTGILSYEQYF. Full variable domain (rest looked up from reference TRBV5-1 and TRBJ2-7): KAGVTQTPRYLIKTRGQQVTLSCSPISGHRSVSWYQQTPGQGLQFLFEYFSETQRNKGNFPGRFSGRQFSNSRSEMNVSTLELGDSALYLCASSDGTGILSYEQYFGPGTRLTVT.

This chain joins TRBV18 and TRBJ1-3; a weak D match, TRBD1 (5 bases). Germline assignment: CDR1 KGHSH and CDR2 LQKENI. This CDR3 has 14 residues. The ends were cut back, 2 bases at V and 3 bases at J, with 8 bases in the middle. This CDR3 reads CASSPGAVGNTIYF. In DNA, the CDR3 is TGTGCCAGCTCACCAGGGGCCGTTGGAAACACCATATATTTT.

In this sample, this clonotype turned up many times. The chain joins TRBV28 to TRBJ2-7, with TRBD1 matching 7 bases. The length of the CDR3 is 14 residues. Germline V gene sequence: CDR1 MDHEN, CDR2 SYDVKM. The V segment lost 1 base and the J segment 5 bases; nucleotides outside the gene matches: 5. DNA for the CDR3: TGTGCCAGCAGTTTATTCAGGGGGATCAACGAGCAGTACTTC. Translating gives CASSLFRGINEQYF.

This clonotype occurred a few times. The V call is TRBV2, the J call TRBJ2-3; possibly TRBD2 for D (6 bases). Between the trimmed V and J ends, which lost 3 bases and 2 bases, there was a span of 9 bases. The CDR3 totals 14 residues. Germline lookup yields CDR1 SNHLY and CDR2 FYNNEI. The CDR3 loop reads CASSEGLTTDTQYF. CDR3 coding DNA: TGTGCCAGCAGTGAGGGACTCACCACAGATACGCAGTATTTT.

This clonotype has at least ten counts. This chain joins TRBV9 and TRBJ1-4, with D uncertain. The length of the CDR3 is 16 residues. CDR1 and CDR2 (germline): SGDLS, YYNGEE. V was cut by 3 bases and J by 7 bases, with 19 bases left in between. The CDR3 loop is CASSASIGDLGEKLFF. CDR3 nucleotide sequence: TGTGCCAGCAGCGCCTCCATTGGAGACTTGGGTGAAAAACTGTTTTTT.

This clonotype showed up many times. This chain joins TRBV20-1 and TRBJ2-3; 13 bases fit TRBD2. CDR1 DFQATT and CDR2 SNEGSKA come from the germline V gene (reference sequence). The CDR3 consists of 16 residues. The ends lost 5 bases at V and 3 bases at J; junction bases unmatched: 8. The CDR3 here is CSAHSGLAGPTDTQYF. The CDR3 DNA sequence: TGCAGTGCTCACTCGGGACTAGCGGGACCAACAGATACGCAGTATTTT.

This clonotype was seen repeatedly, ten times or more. CDR3 protein: CASSQGLAIQETQYF. CDR3 in DNA: TGCGCCAGCAGCCAAGGACTAGCGATTCAAGAGACCCAGTACTTC. The V and J genes are TRBV5-1 and TRBJ2-5, with 9 nucleotides matching TRBD2. V was clipped by 4 bases and J by 2 bases; unmatched bases: 6. CDR1 is SGHRS, CDR2 YFSETQ, per germline. The CDR3 is 15 amino acids.

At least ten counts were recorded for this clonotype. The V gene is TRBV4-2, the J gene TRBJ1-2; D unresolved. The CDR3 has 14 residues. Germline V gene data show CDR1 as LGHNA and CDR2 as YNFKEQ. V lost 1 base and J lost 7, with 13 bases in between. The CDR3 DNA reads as TGTGCCAGCAGCCAAGTCGGGTTCAATCCTGGCTACACCTTC. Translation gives CASSQVGFNPGYTF.